The 29 T cell receptor beta chains below all came from one sample that was sequenced in a study of T cells in Graves' hyperthyroidism and ophthalmopathy. TCR beta CDR3 regions were amplified from RNA. A first-round RT-PCR of the TCR CDR3 used the HTBI primer set. In TCRdb, the multiplex PCR reads were re-called with MiXCR into one record per CDR3 protein. Among about 360,000 distinct CDR3 sequences listed, less than 15% were seen once. What was sequenced was blood. These receptors originate from a woman under 30 with Graves' hyperthyroidism.

This clonotype occurred many times. The chain employs TRBV12-3 or TRBV12-4 and TRBJ2-7; D might be TRBD2 (7 bases). There are 14 residues in the CDR3. Trimming took 3 bases from V and 2 from J, leaving 11 bases between them. The CDR3 sequence is CASSFGGTTYEQYF. The CDR3, as DNA: TGTGCCAGCAGTTTCGGGGGGACAACCTACGAGCAGTACTTC.

This clonotype was counted once. The J gene is TRBJ2-7, the V gene TRBV5-6; possible D gene TRBD2, 6 bases. This CDR3 region has 14 residues. CDR1 and CDR2 from the germline V gene are SGHDT and YYEEEE. The V end lost 0 bases, the J end lost 1 base, and 8 bases lay between the germline ends. In nucleotides, the CDR3 is TGTGCCAGCAGCTTGGGACGGGAGTCCTACGAGCAGTACTTC. Translating it yields CASSLGRESYEQYF.

This clonotype was observed at least ten times. V usage is TRBV6-2 or TRBV6-3 and J usage is TRBJ2-1; 9 positions match TRBD2. The germline gives CDR1 MNHEY, CDR2 SVGEGT. The ends lost 5 bases at V and 6 bases at J; junction bases unmatched: 8. CDR3 size: 15 residues. CDR3 region: CASSTFGGLANEQFF. In nucleotides, the CDR3 is TGTGCCAGCAGTACCTTCGGGGGACTAGCCAATGAGCAGTTCTTC.

This clonotype has only a few counts. The chain uses TRBV7-6 and TRBJ2-1; possible D gene TRBD2, 6 bases. Trimming left V 1 base short and J 0 bases short, with 7 bases between. Germline V gene data show CDR1 as SGHVS and CDR2 as FNYEAQ. The CDR3 has 15 residues. In DNA form, the CDR3 reads TGTGCCAGCAGCTTAGTTAGCGGCTCCTACAATGAGCAGTTCTTC. It specifies CASSLVSGSYNEQFF. Full variable domain (rest looked up from reference TRBV7-6 and TRBJ2-1): GAGVSQSPRYKVTKRGQDVALRCDPISGHVSLYWYRQALGQGPEFLTYFNYEAQQDKSGLPNDRFSAERPEGSISTLTIQRTEQRDSAMYRCASSLVSGSYNEQFFGPGTRLTVL.

V usage is TRBV11-2 and J usage is TRBJ2-5; possibly TRBD1 or TRBD2 for D (5 bases each). CDR3 length: 16 amino acids. Trimming removed 0 bases at V and 5 bases at J, with 16 bases between. CDR1 is SGHAT, CDR2 FQNNGV, per germline. CDR3 protein: CASSLDGTPWEETQYF. The CDR3 nucleotides read TGTGCCAGCAGCTTAGATGGGACGCCCTGGGAGGAGACCCAGTACTTC.

The chain carries TRBV2 and TRBJ2-6, with TRBD1 matching over 7 bases. CDR3 length equals 16 residues. The germline gives CDR1 SNHLY, CDR2 FYNNEI. With 6 bases clipped from V and 0 bases from J, the junction kept 5 bases outside the gene matches. The CDR3 nucleotides are TGTGCCAGCAGGGACAGGACAAACTCTGGGGCCAACGTCCTGACTTTC. Its translation is CASRDRTNSGANVLTF.

Many counts were recorded for this clonotype. The CDR3 is CASSPPTGEDHEQYF. DNA of the CDR3: TGTGCCAGCAGCCCCCCTACGGGGGAGGACCACGAGCAGTACTTC. This chain connects TRBV28 to TRBJ2-7; a weak D match, TRBD2 (6 bases). The CDR3 has 15 residues. Germline V gives CDR1 MDHEN, CDR2 SYDVKM. V lost 6 bases and J 5 bases, leaving 20 bases between the germline ends.

Only a few counts were recorded for this clonotype. The J gene is TRBJ1-2, the V gene TRBV4-3, with D possibly TRBD1 on 5 matching bases. Per the germline V gene, CDR1 is LGHNA and CDR2 is YSLEER. V lost 1 base to trimming and J lost 4 bases, with 13 bases between them. The CDR3 length is 15 residues. The CDR3 here is CASSQGTEGLYGYTF. DNA of the CDR3: TGCGCCAGCAGCCAAGGGACGGAGGGACTCTATGGCTACACCTTC.

V gene TRBV14 combines with J gene TRBJ2-1; 8 bases are a match to TRBD2. The germline V gene has CDR1 SGHDN and CDR2 FVKESK. Germline trimming cut 6 bases from V and 11 bases from J; bases unmatched to any gene: 9. CDR3 size: 13 residues. The CDR3 sequence: CASSPLAGGQQFF. The CDR3 DNA reads TGTGCCAGCAGTCCCCTGGCGGGAGGACAGCAGTTCTTC.

In regard to this clonotype: This may come from a read error, since a much larger clone is one base off. This chain joins TRBV12-3 or TRBV12-4 and TRBJ2-7; 7 positions agree with TRBD1. The CDR3 runs to 15 residues. CDR3 sequence (DNA): TGTGCCAGCAGACCCCGACAGGGACCGACCTACGAGCAGTGCTTC. Its protein is CASRPRQGPTYEQCF.

This clonotype was detected only a few times. The V and J genes are TRBV5-1 and TRBJ1-3; unclear D gene. The CDR3 runs to 16 residues. Germline CDR1 reads SGHRS; CDR2 reads YFSETQ. Trimming took 0 bases from V and 4 from J, leaving 14 bases between them. The CDR3 DNA follows: TGCGCCAGCAGCTTGGCCGGAGTGCAGTTGGGAAACACCATATATTTT. Protein sequence: CASSLAGVQLGNTIYF.

J is TRBJ2-2 and V is TRBV7-3; 9 bases align to TRBD2. This CDR3 spans 14 amino acids. Germline assignment: CDR1 SGHTA and CDR2 FQGTGA. V lost 7 bases and J lost 1; bases outside the gene matches: 1. The CDR3 here is CASKTSGNTGELFF. The CDR3 coding sequence is TGTGCCAGCAAGACTAGCGGGAACACCGGGGAGCTGTTTTTT. The full variable domain, completed using reference TRBV7-3 and TRBJ2-2, is GAGVSQTPSNKVTEKGKYVELRCDPISGHTALYWYRQSLGQGPEFLIYFQGTGAADDSGLPNDRFFAVRPEGSVSTLKIQRTERGDSAVYLCASKTSGNTGELFFGEGSRLTVL.

The table lists this clonotype with many counts. This chain uses TRBV2 with TRBJ1-1, with 9 bases aligning to TRBD1. Per the germline V gene, CDR1 is SNHLY and CDR2 is FYNNEI. With V trimmed by 8 bases and J by 5 bases, 3 bases remained unmatched. CDR3 size: 12 residues. The DNA for the CDR3 is TGTGCCAGCCTCGGACAGGGGACTGAAGCTTTCTTT. Translated: CASLGQGTEAFF.

In this sample, this clonotype turned up a few times. The chain recombines TRBV7-9 with TRBJ1-6; 9 bases agree with TRBD1. Germline lookup yields CDR1 SEHNR and CDR2 FQNEAQ (reference sequence). The CDR3 is 15 amino acids. J was trimmed by 9 bases and V by 3 bases; bases with no gene match: 6. CDR3 sequence: CASSLTTGGFSPLHF. DNA of the CDR3: TGTGCCAGCAGCTTGACGACAGGGGGGTTTTCACCCCTCCACTTT. The full variable domain, in which reference TRBV7-9 and TRBJ1-6 provide the parts outside the CDR3, is DTGVSQNPRHKITKRGQNVTFRCDPISEHNRLYWYRQTLGQGPEFLTYFQNEAQLEKSRLLSDRFSAERPKGSFSTLEIQRTEQGDSAMYLCASSLTTGGFSPLHFGNGTRLTVT.

This clonotype was recorded at least ten times. The CDR3 region has the DNA TGCAGCGTCCCGGACGGAGCTAACTATGGCTACACCTTC. Encoded protein: CSVPDGANYGYTF. This chain links TRBV29-1 with TRBJ1-2; no clear D. Trimming cost V 6 bases and J 0 bases, with 11 bases left between them. The CDR3 covers 13 residues. Germline V lookup: CDR1 SQVTM, CDR2 ANQGSEA.

This clonotype has ten or more counts. J is TRBJ2-3 and V is TRBV28; 8 bases are shared with TRBD2. CDR1 and CDR2 (germline): MDHEN, SYDVKM. CDR3 length: 17 residues. Trimming removed 6 bases from V and 4 bases from J; junction bases left unmatched: 15. The CDR3 bases are TGTGCCAGCAGCTACACTCTATGGCGGGAGGACGCAGATACGCAGTATTTT. This sequence encodes CASSYTLWREDADTQYF.

Details on this clonotype: A much more abundant neighbour one base away suggests this may be a read error. The chain carries TRBV12-3 or TRBV12-4 and TRBJ1-1; 8 bases map to TRBD1. V shed 7 bases and J 7 bases; nucleotides not matched to a gene: 14. This CDR3 comprises 15 residues. CDR3 sequence: CASNLWQGAPVEAFF. As DNA, the CDR3 is TGTGCCAGCAATTTGTGGCAGGGGGCCCCCGTTGAAGCTTTCTTT.

The chain carries TRBV30 and TRBJ2-5; D is undetermined. Trimming removed 1 base at V and 7 bases at J, with 13 bases between. The germline V gene has CDR1 GTSNPN and CDR2 SVGIG (reference sequence). This CDR3 contains 13 residues. CDR3 sequence reads: CAWSDPGPSTQYF. CDR3 nucleotide sequence: TGTGCCTGGAGTGACCCCGGACCCTCGACCCAGTACTTC.

This clonotype was seen at least ten times. The gene calls are TRBV19 and TRBJ1-5, with D hard to call. Germline-derived CDR1 and CDR2 are LNHDA and SQIVND (reference sequence). Trimming shortened V by 5 bases and J by 3 bases, and 14 bases separated the two germline ends. CDR3 length equals 15 residues. The CDR3 sequence is CASSEPRILNQPQHF. In DNA form, the CDR3 reads TGTGCCAGTAGTGAACCCCGGATACTCAATCAGCCCCAGCATTTT.

This clonotype was counted ten times or more. CDR3 DNA: TGTGCCAGCAGTGACGGGTCCCACTATGGCTACACCTTC. Protein product: CASSDGSHYGYTF. This sequence joins TRBV2 and TRBJ1-2, with D hard to call. The germline V gene has CDR1 SNHLY and CDR2 FYNNEI. Trimming removed 3 bases from V and 3 bases from J, with 8 bases in between. The CDR3 runs to 13 residues. Based on the CDR3 plus reference TRBV2 and TRBJ1-2, the full variable domain is EPEVTQTPSHQVTQMGQEVILRCVPISNHLYFYWYRQILGQKVEFLVSFYNNEISEKSEIFDDQFSVERPDGSNFTLKIRSTKLEDSAMYFCASSDGSHYGYTFGSGTRLTVV.

The CDR3 nucleotides read TGCGCCAGCAGCCAAGTGACCGGGAGGAATGAGCAGTTCTTC. Amino acid sequence: CASSQVTGRNEQFF. The chain recombines TRBV4-1 with TRBJ2-1, with TRBD2 identical over 7 bases. The CDR3 totals 14 residues. CDR1 MGHRA and CDR2 YSYEKL come from the germline V gene. Trimming took 1 base from V and 7 from J; bases not matched to a gene: 4.

This clonotype was seen many times. No DNA is shown, since the ends of the CDR3 on it are uncertain; the CDR3 is the one TCRdb lists. CDR3 amino acids: CASSSSPYLFNYGYTF. The J gene is TRBJ1-2, the V gene TRBV27. Germline CDR1 MNHEY, CDR2 SMNVEV (reference sequence). The CDR3 spans 16 amino acids, including both terminal residues.

This clonotype was seen many times. The chain carries TRBV6-1 and TRBJ2-1; TRBD2 agrees at 12 bases. This CDR3 region has 16 residues. Losses at the gene ends were 4 bases for V and 0 bases for J; bases not matched to a gene: 1. Germline assignment: CDR1 MNHNS and CDR2 SASEGT. CDR3 in amino acids: CASSVGLAGSYNEQFF. CDR3 in DNA: TGTGCCAGCAGTGTGGGACTAGCGGGCTCCTACAATGAGCAGTTCTTC.

This clonotype showed up many times. The chain uses TRBV5-6 and TRBJ1-2, with D unclear. Trimming took off 1 base at V and 10 bases at J, with 8 bases between the two ends. CDR1 is SGHDT and CDR2 is YYEEEE in the germline V gene. This CDR3 has 11 amino acids. The CDR3 DNA is TGTGCCAGCAGCTTGAGGGTAGTCTACACCTTC. This encodes CASSLRVVYTF.

This clonotype came up many times. This rearrangement joins TRBV9 to TRBJ2-7; 7 bases align to TRBD2. The CDR3 consists of 14 residues. CDR1 is SGDLS and CDR2 is YYNGEE in the germline V gene. Trimming cost V 3 bases and J 4 bases; bases outside gene matches: 7. The CDR3 loop reads CASSALAASYEQYF. CDR3 sequence (DNA): TGTGCCAGCAGCGCCCTAGCGGCATCTTACGAGCAGTACTTC.

The rearrangement uses TRBV5-6 and TRBJ1-4, with 10 bases identical to TRBD1. Germline-derived CDR1 and CDR2 are SGHDT and YYEEEE. The CDR3 spans 17 residues. The V segment lost 6 bases and the J segment 3 bases; nucleotides outside the gene matches: 11. For the CDR3, the DNA is TGTGCCAGCACCGAAACCGGGACAGGGGTTCCTAATGAAAAACTGTTTTTT. Amino acid sequence: CASTETGTGVPNEKLFF.

Only a few counts were recorded for this clonotype. CDR3 bases: TGCGCCAGCAGCCACCCCACCGGGACAGGGTCCTACGAGCAGTACTTC. Translation gives CASSHPTGTGSYEQYF. This chain joins TRBV4-1 and TRBJ2-7, with 9 bases that match TRBD1. The CDR3 sequence is 16 residues long. The trim removed 3 bases at V and 1 base at J, leaving 7 bases unmatched. Germline-derived CDR1 and CDR2 are MGHRA and YSYEKL.

Ten or more counts support this clonotype. The chain links TRBV7-3 to TRBJ2-1, with TRBD2 identical over 8 bases. J gave up 9 bases and V 5 bases, and 3 bases lay outside the gene matches. Germline V gene lookup returns CDR1 SGHTA and CDR2 FQGTGA. The CDR3 totals 12 residues. This CDR3 is CASSRAGGEQFF. CDR3 nucleotides: TGTGCCAGCAGCCGGGCGGGGGGTGAGCAGTTCTTC.

This clonotype occurred many times. The chain has TRBV7-9 and TRBJ1-1; D not certain. Trimming pared 5 bases from V and 3 bases from J, leaving 10 bases between. The CDR3 is 13 residues long. In germline, CDR1 is SEHNR, CDR2 FQNEAQ (reference sequence). The CDR3, as DNA: TGTGCCAGCAGCCATTTGGACTACACTGAAGCTTTCTTT. This gives the protein CASSHLDYTEAFF.